This paragraph covers one TCR beta chain sequence. Its antigen remains unidentified. TCRdb's table, derived via immunoSEQ multiplex PCR, lists solely in-frame clones and lacks some. The table lists about 93,000 clones, 80% to 90% of them singletons. CDR1 MDHEN and CDR2 SYDVKM come from the germline V gene. The V and J ends lost 5 bases and 3 bases, in that order; junction bases with no gene match: 13. The CDR3 runs to 17 residues. This record comes from a study of T cell responses to AZD1222 COVID-19 vaccine. Whole-study findings and limits: Females made up more of the donors, who were largely white British, and clonal diversity may have come out too low. Repertoire sampling was restricted to post-peak T cell response timepoints. Elevations in Spike-specific TCR breadth and depth followed administration of two AZD1222 doses. Dominant at 160-218 and 743-854, vaccine-associated CD4 TCRs also spanned spike.

This chain links TRBV28 with TRBJ2-1; 7 bases agree with TRBD1. Material: peripheral blood, obtained on day 0 of AZD1222 vaccination. The sequence came from an adult in good health. In DNA form, the CDR3 reads TGTGCCAGCAGTCGCTCACCCGGGACAGAAATCTACAATGAGCAGTTCTTC. This gives the protein CASSRSPGTEIYNEQFF.